The 16 T cell receptor beta chains in this list originate from one sample, sequenced in a study of control samples from healthy donors and cancer patients. Assay used: immunoSEQ multiplex PCR; TCRdb lists only in-frame clones, some missing. Counted here are about 42,000 clones, roughly 85% occurring once; the ten biggest clones make up roughly 44%. Sequencing used blood. The receptors shown here come from a man in his sixties in good health.

This clone was recorded only once. The chain couples TRBV14 to TRBJ1-1; D gene uncertain. CDR1 and CDR2 (germline): SGHDN, FVKESK. V lost 4 bases and J 6 bases, leaving 18 bases between the germline ends. This CDR3 has 15 amino acids. The DNA for the CDR3 is TGTGCCAGCAGCCCCAATGTAGTTCCCGTGTCTGAAGCTTTCTTT. This gives the protein CASSPNVVPVSEAFF.

The gene calls are TRBV4-2 and TRBJ1-5; no reliable D call. CDR1 is LGHNA and CDR2 is YNFKEQ in the germline V gene. Trimming took 1 base from V and 0 from J, leaving 7 bases between them. The CDR3 extends over 15 amino acids. Here the CDR3 DNA reads TGTGCCAGCAGCCAAGCTTTGGTTAGCAATCAGCCCCAGCATTTT. This gives the protein CASSQALVSNQPQHF.

The gene calls are TRBV18 and TRBJ1-2; tentative D call: TRBD1 (5 bases). Trimming cost V 4 bases and J 13 bases, with 16 bases left between them. The germline V gene has CDR1 KGHSH and CDR2 LQKENI. The CDR3 covers 12 residues. The DNA for the CDR3 is TGTGCCAGCTCACTTGGGGCGGAGATAATCACCTTC. It is translated as CASSLGAEIITF. Combining the CDR3 with reference TRBV18 and TRBJ1-2 gives the whole variable domain NAGVMQNPRHLVRRRGQEARLRCSPMKGHSHVYWYRQLPEEGLKFMVYLQKENIIDESGMPKERFSAEFPKEGPSILRIQQVVRGDSAAYFCASSLGAEIITFGSGTRLTVV.

V is TRBV6-1 and J is TRBJ1-5, with D possibly being TRBD1 (5 bases). The V gene's germline CDR1 is MNHNS and CDR2 SASEGT. V was trimmed by 1 base and J by 6 bases, leaving 10 bases between them. This CDR3 has 14 amino acids. CDR3 region: CASSEGVGRQPQHF. As DNA, the CDR3 is TGTGCCAGCAGTGAAGGGGTGGGACGTCAGCCCCAGCATTTT.

A word on this clone: The junction departs from germline at one end; a sequencing error may be responsible. This specimen includes other DNA sequences encoding the same CDR3. J is TRBJ1-5 and V is TRBV19; unclear D gene. Germline CDR1 reads LNHDA; CDR2 reads SQIVND (reference sequence). The CDR3 covers 16 residues. The CDR3 reads CASSSRTLRSNQPQHF. CDR3 nucleotides: TGTGCCAGTAGTTCCCGTACTTTGCGGAGCAATCAACCCCAGCATTTT.

Notes on this clone: The junction departs from germline at one end; a sequencing error may be responsible. The chain is built from TRBV4-3 and TRBJ2-1; TRBD2 matches 9 bases. The CDR3 extends over 13 amino acids. Germline loops: CDR1 LGHNA, CDR2 YSLEER. The CDR3 DNA reads as TGCGCCAGCAGCCAAGATGCAAGGACTAGCGTCGTCTTC. Translated: CASSQDARTSVVF.

This chain links TRBV6-5 with TRBJ2-5; no definite D call. Trimming left V 3 bases short and J 7 bases short, with 12 bases between. Germline CDR1 is MNHEY and CDR2 is SVGAGI. CDR3 length equals 13 residues. In DNA, the CDR3 is TGTGCCAGCAGTTATGGCGCTCTGGGGACCCAGTACTTC. It is translated as CASSYGALGTQYF.

The chain has TRBV10-2 and TRBJ1-2, with no clear D. CDR1 and CDR2 from the germline V gene are WSHSY and SAAADI. This CDR3 contains 13 residues. Between the trimmed V and J ends, which lost 6 bases and 8 bases, there was a span of 16 bases. The CDR3: CASSFGRQEGYTF. The CDR3 nucleotides read TGCGCCAGCAGCTTTGGGAGACAAGAAGGCTACACCTTC.

The J gene is TRBJ2-3, the V gene TRBV6-5, with 10 bases identical to TRBD2. The CDR3 has 16 residues. The V and J ends lost 0 bases and 4 bases, in that order; junction bases with no gene match: 4. Germline CDR1 reads MNHEY; CDR2 reads SVGAGI. CDR3 in DNA: TGTGCCAGCAGTTACTCGAGTCTAGCGGGGGCAGATACGCAGTATTTT. Amino acid sequence: CASSYSSLAGADTQYF.

This chain links TRBV18 with TRBJ1-3; TRBD1 is a possible D gene (5 bases). The ends were cut back, 1 base at V and 2 bases at J, with 12 bases in the middle. This CDR3 has 16 residues. The germline gives CDR1 KGHSH, CDR2 LQKENI. The CDR3 loop reads CASSPRQTPAGNTIYF. The CDR3 DNA is TGTGCCAGCTCACCACGACAGACCCCAGCTGGAAACACCATATATTTT.

The chain carries TRBV30 and TRBJ1-5; possible D gene TRBD1, 5 bases. The V and J ends lost 0 bases and 7 bases respectively, with 16 bases between them. The CDR3 runs 15 residues. CDR1 is GTSNPN, CDR2 SVGIG, per germline (reference sequence). CDR3 protein: CAWSVLLTDFQPQHF. CDR3 sequence (DNA): TGTGCCTGGAGTGTTCTGTTGACAGACTTCCAGCCCCAGCATTTT. Filled out from reference TRBV30 and TRBJ1-5, the complete variable domain reads SQTIHQWPATLVQPVGSPLSLECTVEGTSNPNLYWYRQAAGRGLQLLFYSVGIGQISSEVPQNLSASRPQDRQFILSSKKLLLSDSGFYLCAWSVLLTDFQPQHFGDGTRLSIL.

V gene TRBV5-1 combines with J gene TRBJ1-5; D remains unclear. CDR3 size: 15 residues. V was trimmed by 0 bases and J by 4 bases, leaving 11 bases between them. Per germline, CDR1 SGHRS and CDR2 YFSETQ. The CDR3 DNA follows: TGCGCCAGCAGCTTGGGTGTGCCAGGAAATCAGCCCCAGCATTTT. Amino acids: CASSLGVPGNQPQHF.

There are a few counts of this clone. The V gene is TRBV19, the J gene TRBJ2-1; 12 bases fit TRBD2. The J segment lost 0 bases and the V segment lost 2 bases, leaving 2 bases of the junction unmatched. Germline CDR1 is LNHDA and CDR2 is SQIVND (reference sequence). This CDR3 comprises 17 residues. The CDR3 spells CASSISSGRASYNEQFF. The CDR3 DNA reads TGTGCCAGTAGTATATCTAGCGGGAGGGCCTCCTACAATGAGCAGTTCTTC.

This clone was observed once. V usage is TRBV5-1 and J usage is TRBJ1-2, with TRBD1 identical over 7 bases. Germline loops: CDR1 SGHRS, CDR2 YFSETQ. V trimming: 2 bases; J trimming: 3 bases; junction bases outside the gene matches: 4. This CDR3 has 14 residues. The CDR3 loop is CASSLTGDDYGYTF. CDR3 nucleotides: TGCGCCAGCAGCTTAACAGGGGATGACTATGGCTACACCTTC.

With regard to this clone: One end of the junction does not line up with germline, which may come from a read error. The V and J genes are TRBV6-6 and TRBJ2-1; unclear D gene. There are 15 residues in the CDR3. CDR1 and CDR2 from the germline V gene are MNHNY and SVGAGI (reference sequence). The CDR3 here is CASGYYTYSYNEQFF. The CDR3 region has the DNA TGTGCCAGCGGTTATTATACCTACTCCTACAATGAGCAGTTCTTC.

This clone was found once. The chain carries TRBV7-8 and TRBJ1-4, with a tentative D call TRBD1 (5 bases). The CDR3 covers 15 residues. Trimming stripped 2 bases from V and 8 bases from J, with 15 bases between. Germline V gives CDR1 SGHVS, CDR2 FQNEAQ. CDR3 loop: CASSLIGQGDEKLFF. The CDR3 DNA reads as TGTGCCAGCAGCTTAATCGGGCAGGGTGACGAAAAACTGTTTTTT.